The 3 T cell receptor beta chains below come from one sample, sequenced in a study of vaccination effects on CD4 cells after COVID-19. Antigen-specific CD4+ T cells expanded by the ViraFEST assay with viral peptide pools were then sequenced. Cultured cells yielded isolated CD4+ T cells after 10 to 11 days. Vaccine administered to participants consisted of two doses of either BNT162b2 or mRNA-1273. Their cognate antigens are unknown. Data came from immunoSEQ multiplex PCR; TCRdb stores just in-frame clones and leaves some out. This sample has approximately 26,000 clones, with roughly 80% found just once. The material was CD4+ T cells from PBMCs cultured with HCoV-NL63 spike peptides, obtained after COVID-19 vaccination. Receptors originate from a human donor who received a COVID-19 vaccine.

This clone came up once. J is TRBJ2-5 and V is TRBV11-2, with 7 bases aligning to TRBD2. Germline values: CDR1 SGHAT, CDR2 FQNNGV. The length of the CDR3 is 15 residues. V shed 1 base and J 5 bases; nucleotides not matched to a gene: 7. The CDR3 spells CASSLGGGSRETQYF. In DNA, the CDR3 is TGTGCCAGCAGCTTAGGGGGGGGATCGAGGGAGACCCAGTACTTC.

The rearrangement links TRBV7-9 to TRBJ1-6; TRBD1 is a possible D gene (5 bases). Germline assignment: CDR1 SEHNR and CDR2 FQNEAQ (reference sequence). The V gene lost 0 bases and the J gene lost 9 bases, with 9 bases spanning the gap. The CDR3 is 14 residues long. CDR3 residues: CASSLASGFSPLHF. The CDR3 coding sequence is TGTGCCAGCAGCTTAGCGTCAGGGTTTTCACCCCTCCACTTT. The variable domain in full, completed from reference TRBV7-9 and TRBJ1-6, reads DTGVSQNPRHKITKRGQNVTFRCDPISEHNRLYWYRQTLGQGPEFLTYFQNEAQLEKSRLLSDRFSAERPKGSFSTLEIQRTEQGDSAMYLCASSLASGFSPLHFGNGTRLTVT.

The chain links TRBV12-3 or TRBV12-4 to TRBJ2-3, with unresolved D. V was clipped by 3 bases and J by 5 bases, with 9 bases between them. The CDR3 contains 13 residues. CDR3 region: CASSLVLRDTQYF. For the CDR3, the DNA is TGTGCCAGCAGTTTGGTACTTCGAGATACGCAGTATTTT.